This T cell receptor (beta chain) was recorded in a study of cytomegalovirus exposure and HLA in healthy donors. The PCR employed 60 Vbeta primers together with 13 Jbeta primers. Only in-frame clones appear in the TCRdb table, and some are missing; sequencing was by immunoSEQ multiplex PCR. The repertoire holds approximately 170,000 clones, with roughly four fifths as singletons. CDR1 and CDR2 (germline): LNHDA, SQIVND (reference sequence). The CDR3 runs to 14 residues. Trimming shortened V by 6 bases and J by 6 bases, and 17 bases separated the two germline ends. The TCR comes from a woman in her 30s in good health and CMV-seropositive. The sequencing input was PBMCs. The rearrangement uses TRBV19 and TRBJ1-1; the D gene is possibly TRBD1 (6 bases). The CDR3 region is CASSLQGQGAEAFF. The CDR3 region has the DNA TGTGCCAGTAGCCTCCAGGGGCAAGGGGCTGAAGCTTTCTTT.